The 16 T cell receptor beta chains below come from one sample, sequenced in a study of T cells after yellow fever vaccination (dated by TCRdb to about 2019). The treatment or condition label here, explained by the study, means: live attenuated yellow fever vaccine strain. To prepare the library, 5' RACE was applied. Reads for this sample came from an Illumina HiSeq 2500. Using fastp at Q25 and MiXCR, TCRdb reprocessed the public reads and kept productive beta chains. Identical CDR3 proteins give one entry, which carries the most common genes and DNA. This sample lists about 150,000 distinct CDR3 sequences; about 7% were detected once. Clones ranked in the top ten supply more than 0.55% of the sample. This material consisted of CD4+ T cells sorted from PBMCs, taken 10 days after the yellow fever booster vaccination. These receptor sequences come from a man aged 30 to 39 who received the YFV17D yellow fever vaccine.

With regard to this clonotype: This may be a read error: a much more frequent sequence differs by one nucleotide. V gene TRBV20-1 combines with J gene TRBJ2-7, with D possibly matching TRBD1 (6 bases). The CDR3 extends over 19 amino acids. Looked up from germline, CDR1 is DFQATT and CDR2 is SNEGSKA (reference sequence). V was shortened by 2 bases and J by 2 bases, with 28 bases between the two germline ends. The CDR3, as DNA: TGCAGTGCTAGACCTGCCCCCCATATTGCCGGGACAAAAACCTACGAGCAGTACTTC. This gives the protein CSARPAPHIAGTKTYEQYF.

This clonotype was found many times. This rearrangement joins TRBV6-6 to TRBJ2-3; TRBD2 matches at 9 bases. Germline CDR1 is MNHNY and CDR2 is SVGAGI (reference sequence). The CDR3 spans 13 residues. Losses at the gene ends were 9 bases for V and 1 base for J; bases not matched to a gene: 2. The CDR3 sequence is CASSGRRTDTQYF. The CDR3 DNA is TGTGCCAGTAGCGGGAGACGCACAGATACGCAGTATTTT.

This clonotype has a count of ten or more. V is TRBV6-5 and J is TRBJ2-2, with D uncertain. V gave up 11 bases and J gave up 5 bases, with 15 bases separating them. The CDR3 is made up of 13 amino acids. In germline, CDR1 is MNHEY, CDR2 SVGAGI. This chain's CDR3 is CASLNRMTGELFF. CDR3 sequence (DNA): TGTGCCTCATTAAACAGAATGACCGGGGAGCTGTTTTTT.

This clonotype was recorded at least ten times. The CDR3 is CASSPGTPWDIQYF. In nucleotides, the CDR3 is TGTGCCAGCAGTCCCGGGACCCCATGGGACATTCAGTACTTC. J is TRBJ2-4 and V is TRBV12-3 or TRBV12-4; D possibly matches TRBD1 or TRBD2 (5 bases each). The CDR3 extends over 14 amino acids. V lost 5 bases and J lost 8, with 16 bases in between.

This clonotype came up many times. The rearrangement links TRBV28 to TRBJ2-5, with 7 bases matching TRBD2. This CDR3 has 13 amino acids. Trimming removed 11 bases from V and 2 bases from J; junction bases left unmatched: 8. Germline V gene sequence: CDR1 MDHEN, CDR2 SYDVKM. CDR3 region: CAHGASGQETQYF. CDR3 DNA sequence: TGTGCCCATGGGGCTAGCGGACAAGAGACCCAGTACTTC.

This clonotype came up many times. CDR3 sequence (DNA): TGTGCCAGCAGGGAACGAACAGGGGGCACTGAAGCTTTCTTT. The encoded protein is CASRERTGGTEAFF. The gene calls are TRBV6-1 and TRBJ1-1; 8 bases are a match to TRBD1. The CDR3 spans 14 residues. V was clipped by 6 bases and J by 4 bases; unmatched bases: 7. CDR1 and CDR2 from the germline V gene are MNHNS and SASEGT.

This clonotype was counted ten times or more. The chain couples TRBV2 to TRBJ2-1, with TRBD2 matching 8 bases. J was trimmed by 5 bases and V by 1 base; bases with no gene match: 10. The CDR3 length is 17 residues. In germline, CDR1 is SNHLY, CDR2 FYNNEI. CDR3 region: CASSEVRAGVGNNEQFF. The DNA for the CDR3 is TGTGCCAGCAGTGAAGTTCGAGCGGGAGTAGGTAACAATGAGCAGTTCTTC.

This clonotype has at least ten counts. The chain links TRBV20-1 to TRBJ2-7, with 9 bases identical to TRBD2. Germline loops: CDR1 DFQATT, CDR2 SNEGSKA (reference sequence). This CDR3 spans 13 amino acids. V shed 5 bases, J shed 2 bases, and the junction held 4 bases outside the gene matches. The CDR3 spells CSAHPSGAYEQYF. For the CDR3, the DNA is TGCAGTGCTCACCCTAGCGGGGCCTACGAGCAGTACTTC.

This clonotype has a count of ten or more. This chain links TRBV25-1 with TRBJ2-5, with 12 bases matching TRBD2. The germline V gene has CDR1 MGHDK and CDR2 SYGVNS. CDR3 size: 18 residues. Germline trimming cut 4 bases from V and 5 bases from J; bases unmatched to any gene: 14. The chain's CDR3 is CASSAGQAGLAGRETQYF. The CDR3 DNA follows: TGTGCCAGCAGTGCTGGACAGGCAGGACTAGCGGGGCGTGAGACCCAGTACTTC.

V is TRBV6-4 and J is TRBJ2-2; 8 nucleotides match TRBD1. The CDR3 runs 17 residues. Germline-derived CDR1 and CDR2 are MRHNA and SNTAGT. V lost 5 bases and J lost 4; bases outside the gene matches: 12. As DNA, the CDR3 is TGTGCCAGCAGTTCTCACCCGGGACAGGCCGGCACCGGGGAGCTGTTTTTT. Its translation: CASSSHPGQAGTGELFF.

The table lists this clonotype with many counts. The chain is built from TRBV6-5 and TRBJ2-2; 13 nucleotides line up with TRBD2. V dropped 2 bases and J dropped 1; count of bases not matched to a gene: 4. The CDR3 is made up of 18 amino acids. Germline-derived CDR1 and CDR2 are MNHEY and SVGAGI. The CDR3 region is CASSYEGLAGKNTGELFF. The CDR3 DNA sequence: TGTGCCAGCAGTTACGAGGGACTAGCGGGAAAGAACACCGGGGAGCTGTTTTTT.

This clonotype was seen a few times. This chain uses TRBV11-1 with TRBJ2-1; D is unclear. The CDR3 runs to 17 residues. The ends were cut back, 6 bases at V and 4 bases at J, with 22 bases in the middle. From germline, CDR1 is SGHAT and CDR2 FQDESV (reference sequence). Written as DNA, the CDR3 is TGTGCCAGCAGGTCGGGCTACTACATATCACTTTACAATGAGCAGTTCTTC. Protein sequence: CASRSGYYISLYNEQFF.

This clonotype was found many times. This chain connects TRBV6-1 to TRBJ2-7; 10 bases match TRBD2. Looked up from germline, CDR1 is MNHNS and CDR2 is SASEGT. This CDR3 region has 14 residues. The V segment lost 4 bases and the J segment 5 bases; nucleotides outside the gene matches: 5. Here the CDR3 reads CASSAAGGRHEQYF. In DNA, the CDR3 is TGTGCCAGCAGTGCAGCGGGAGGGAGGCACGAGCAGTACTTC.

This clonotype occurred a few times. The chain joins TRBV11-1 to TRBJ2-7, with 12 bases lining up with TRBD2. Germline V CDR1 and CDR2: SGHAT, FQDESV (reference sequence). CDR3 length: 18 residues. V shed 1 base and J 2 bases; nucleotides not matched to a gene: 9. CDR3 sequence: CASSLGQGGLAGTYEQYF. The CDR3, as DNA: TGTGCCAGCAGCTTAGGACAGGGTGGACTAGCGGGAACCTACGAGCAGTACTTC.

This clonotype was counted many times. The rearrangement uses TRBV20-1 and TRBJ2-4, with no clear D. The CDR3 has 14 residues. Per the germline V gene, CDR1 is DFQATT and CDR2 is SNEGSKA (reference sequence). Trimming cost V 6 bases and J 3 bases, with 15 bases left between them. The CDR3 coding sequence is TGCAGTGCGTCGGATATATACGTCAAAAACATTCAGTACTTC. Amino acids: CSASDIYVKNIQYF.

This clonotype occurred many times. This chain connects TRBV4-3 to TRBJ2-7; 8 bases are a match to TRBD2. CDR3 size: 15 residues. Germline assignment: CDR1 LGHNA and CDR2 YSLEER. J lost 3 bases, V lost 0 bases, and 4 bases had no gene match. The CDR3 DNA is TGCGCCAGCAGCCAAGAAGTAGCGGGGTACTACGAGCAGTACTTC. This gives the protein CASSQEVAGYYEQYF.